This entry lists 5 T cell receptor beta chains sequenced from one sample in a study of blood T cell repertoires in COVID-19. Clones were sequenced by immunoSEQ multiplex PCR, and TCRdb holds only the in-frame ones, with some missing. The table records under 85,000 clones, 85% to 90% of them present only once. The sequenced sample was peripheral blood. These TCRs come from an older man with acute or convalescent COVID-19.

This clone is a singleton in its sample. The chain combines TRBV19 with TRBJ2-7, with 11 bases lining up with TRBD2. Germline CDR1 and CDR2: LNHDA and SQIVND (reference sequence). There are 16 residues in the CDR3. V was clipped by 3 bases and J by 4 bases; unmatched bases: 8. The CDR3, as DNA: TGTGCCAGTAGTATCTCTGGGACTAGCGGCTCTTACGAGCAGTACTTC. It specifies CASSISGTSGSYEQYF.

The CDR3 reads CASSETGNNQPQHF. The DNA of the CDR3 is TGTGCCAGCAGTGAGACAGGGAACAATCAGCCCCAGCATTTT. The chain links TRBV6-1 to TRBJ1-5; TRBD1 matches at 7 bases. This CDR3 is 14 amino acids long. CDR1 and CDR2 (germline): MNHNS, SASEGT. Trimming cost V 3 bases and J 3 bases; bases outside gene matches: 2.

The V and J genes are TRBV11-2 and TRBJ2-3; 11 positions match TRBD2. The CDR3 has 16 residues. V shed 5 bases, J shed 2 bases, and the junction held 6 bases outside the gene matches. Germline V gives CDR1 SGHAT, CDR2 FQNNGV. The CDR3 loop is CASSPGTSGPTDTQYF. DNA for the CDR3: TGTGCCAGCAGCCCAGGGACTAGCGGTCCCACAGATACGCAGTATTTT.

This chain uses TRBV11-2 with TRBJ2-2; no clear D gene. Germline lookup yields CDR1 SGHAT and CDR2 FQNNGV. The V end lost 1 base, the J end lost 3 bases, and 9 bases lay between the germline ends. CDR3 length: 15 amino acids. The CDR3 protein is CASSLVTVDTGELFF. The CDR3, as DNA: TGTGCCAGCAGCTTAGTAACCGTAGACACCGGGGAGCTGTTTTTT.

The V and J genes are TRBV10-3 and TRBJ1-1; D is perhaps TRBD1 (5 bases). This CDR3 spans 14 amino acids. From germline, CDR1 is ENHRY and CDR2 SYGVKD. The V end lost 3 bases, the J end lost 8 bases, and 16 bases lay between the germline ends. CDR3 sequence: CAISDPAGGVEAFF. Written as DNA, the CDR3 is TGTGCCATCAGTGACCCTGCCGGGGGGGTGGAAGCTTTCTTT.